One sample yielded the 25 T cell receptor beta chains listed below, sequenced in a study of blood T cell repertoires in COVID-19. Clones were sequenced by immunoSEQ multiplex PCR, and TCRdb holds only the in-frame ones, with some missing. In the table there are over 50,000 clones, roughly 80% of which are singletons. The sequenced material came from PBMCs or T cells enriched from blood (not recorded which). These receptors were collected from a woman in her thirties or forties with acute COVID-19.

A word on this clone: This sequence may be a read error, since a much larger clone differs from it by one base. This CDR3 is also generated by other DNA sequences in the sample. The chain combines TRBV7-9 with TRBJ2-5; D possibly corresponds to TRBD2 (5 bases). This CDR3 is 15 amino acids long. Germline CDR1 is SEHNR and CDR2 is FQNEAQ (reference sequence). V was pared by 5 bases and J by 10 bases, with 23 bases between. The CDR3 DNA is TGTGCCAGCAGCATCATCCGGGATAGCGTTAGTAACCAGTACTTC. It codes for CASSIIRDSVSNQYF.

This clone occurred many times. The chain joins TRBV4-1 to TRBJ1-1; 9 nucleotides agree with TRBD1. V lost 7 bases to trimming and J lost 3 bases; unmatched junction nucleotides: 9. This CDR3 region has 15 residues. Germline V gene data show CDR1 as MGHRA and CDR2 as YSYEKL. CDR3 nucleotides: TGCGCCAGCACGCTCCGGGACAGGGTTGACACTGAAGCTTTCTTT. Translation: CASTLRDRVDTEAFF.

The chain is built from TRBV19 and TRBJ1-1; tentatively, D is TRBD1 (5 bases). The CDR3 contains 13 residues. V dropped 3 bases and J dropped 8 bases, with 13 bases sitting between them. Germline CDR1 LNHDA, CDR2 SQIVND (reference sequence). This CDR3 reads CASSMVGGAEAFF. The CDR3 bases are TGTGCCAGTAGTATGGTGGGAGGGGCAGAAGCTTTCTTT.

The sample holds a few counts of this clone. In DNA form, the CDR3 reads TGTGCCAGCAGTTTTTTCGCCAGGGGTGTTGGGGGCTACACCTTC. Residues: CASSFFARGVGGYTF. This chain connects TRBV27 to TRBJ1-2; perhaps TRBD1 as D (6 bases). V lost 3 bases, J lost 8 bases, and 19 bases lay in between. Germline CDR1 reads MNHEY; CDR2 reads SMNVEV (reference sequence). The CDR3 runs to 15 residues.

This chain joins TRBV6-6 and TRBJ1-2; 7 bases fit TRBD1. The CDR3 is 14 residues long. With V trimmed by 6 bases and J by 0 bases, 4 bases remained unmatched. The germline CDR1 and CDR2 sequences are MNHNY and SVGAGI (reference sequence). The CDR3 here is CASRPGGTNYGYTF. CDR3 bases: TGTGCCAGCAGGCCAGGGGGGACTAACTATGGCTACACCTTC.

V is TRBV4-1 and J is TRBJ1-2, with 7 bases matching TRBD1. CDR3 length equals 15 residues. V shed 1 base and J 4 bases; nucleotides not matched to a gene: 6. Per the germline V gene, CDR1 is MGHRA and CDR2 is YSYEKL. In DNA, the CDR3 is TGCGCCAGCAGCCAAGCCGGGACAGTTGTCTATGGCTACACCTTC. This translates into CASSQAGTVVYGYTF.

The chain combines TRBV15 with TRBJ1-3; possible D gene TRBD1, 6 bases. CDR1 is LNHNV and CDR2 is YYDKDF in the germline V gene (reference sequence). The CDR3 runs to 14 residues. Trimming pared 4 bases from V and 2 bases from J, leaving 9 bases between. CDR3 sequence reads: CATSTRGPGNTIYF. In nucleotides, the CDR3 is TGTGCCACCAGCACCAGGGGCCCTGGAAACACCATATATTTT. Looking up the rest from reference TRBV15 and TRBJ1-3 gives the full variable domain: DAMVIQNPRYQVTQFGKPVTLSCSQTLNHNVMYWYQQKSSQAPKLLFHYYDKDFNNEADTPDNFQSRRPNTSFCFLDIRSPGLGDTAMYLCATSTRGPGNTIYFGEGSWLTVV.

The rearrangement uses TRBV2 and TRBJ1-5; 8 nucleotides agree with TRBD1. The CDR3 totals 16 residues. The V gene's germline CDR1 is SNHLY and CDR2 FYNNEI. Losses at the gene ends were 6 bases for V and 3 bases for J; bases not matched to a gene: 10. CDR3 nucleotide sequence: TGTGCCAGCAGGGGGGGGGACAGGCCAGACAATCAGCCCCAGCATTTT. Residues: CASRGGDRPDNQPQHF.

The chain recombines TRBV10-3 with TRBJ1-1, with 7 bases matching TRBD1. The germline V gene encodes CDR1 ENHRY and CDR2 SYGVKD. The CDR3 totals 14 residues. J was trimmed by 3 bases and V by 2 bases; bases with no gene match: 3. The DNA for the CDR3 is TGTGCCATCAGTGAGGGACAGGCATACACTGAAGCTTTCTTT. Amino acids: CAISEGQAYTEAFF.

V gene TRBV29-1 combines with J gene TRBJ2-7; D is possibly TRBD1 (5 bases). This CDR3 comprises 12 residues. V was pared by 7 bases and J by 0 bases, with 10 bases between. The germline V gene encodes CDR1 SQVTM and CDR2 ANQGSEA. The CDR3 sequence is CSGKTASYEQYF. The CDR3 DNA follows: TGCAGCGGAAAGACAGCCTCCTACGAGCAGTACTTC.

The rearrangement uses TRBV28 and TRBJ1-6; possible D gene TRBD1, 5 bases. V lost 5 bases to trimming and J lost 8 bases, with 16 bases between them. This CDR3 contains 15 residues. Germline V lookup: CDR1 MDHEN, CDR2 SYDVKM. For the CDR3, the DNA is TGTGCCAGCAGTGCCGGTTTGGGGACTCATTCACCCCTCCACTTT. It yields the protein CASSAGLGTHSPLHF.

The chain is built from TRBV4-1 and TRBJ1-3, with 7 bases matching TRBD1. Germline CDR1 and CDR2: MGHRA and YSYEKL. With 3 bases clipped from V and 0 bases from J, the junction kept 5 bases outside the gene matches. This CDR3 has 16 residues. This CDR3 is CASSQAGQSSGNTIYF. CDR3 in DNA: TGCGCCAGCAGCCAGGCGGGACAGAGCTCTGGAAACACCATATATTTT.

The gene calls are TRBV27 and TRBJ2-2; 8 nucleotides line up with TRBD2. The CDR3 has 13 residues. The ends lost 5 bases at V and 4 bases at J; junction bases unmatched: 0. Looked up from germline, CDR1 is MNHEY and CDR2 is SMNVEV (reference sequence). CDR3 DNA sequence: TGTGCCAGCAGTACTAGCGGCACCGGGGAGCTGTTTTTT. Amino acids: CASSTSGTGELFF.

This clone was detected only a few times. The chain carries TRBV9 and TRBJ2-1; D is perhaps TRBD2 (5 bases). Per the germline V gene, CDR1 is SGDLS and CDR2 is YYNGEE. The CDR3 length is 17 residues. The V end lost 0 bases, the J end lost 0 bases, and 13 bases lay between the germline ends. The CDR3 bases are TGTGCCAGCAGCGTAGGCGTCGGGATGGGCTCCTACAATGAGCAGTTCTTC. Translation: CASSVGVGMGSYNEQFF.

The rearrangement uses TRBV4-1 and TRBJ2-7; 7 nucleotides match TRBD2. CDR1 is MGHRA and CDR2 is YSYEKL in the germline V gene. The J segment lost 3 bases and the V segment lost 4 bases, leaving 9 bases of the junction unmatched. The CDR3 totals 15 residues. In DNA, the CDR3 is TGCGCCAGCAGCCGAGTTAGCGGGTCCAACTACGAGCAGTACTTC. Amino acid sequence: CASSRVSGSNYEQYF.

In its sample, this clone was seen a few times. The chain carries TRBV14 and TRBJ1-6; D gene uncertain. V lost 1 base and J lost 7, with 11 bases in between. CDR3 size: 15 residues. From germline, CDR1 is SGHDN and CDR2 FVKESK. The CDR3 is CASSQVVAGNSPLHF. As DNA, the CDR3 is TGTGCCAGCAGCCAAGTAGTTGCCGGGAATTCACCCCTCCACTTT.

The J gene is TRBJ1-6, the V gene TRBV6-1, with D perhaps TRBD1 (5 bases). This CDR3 region has 14 residues. V shed 1 base and J shed 7 bases, with 8 bases lying between them. Germline V gene data show CDR1 as MNHNS and CDR2 as SASEGT. The CDR3, as DNA: TGTGCCAGCAGTGAAGTGACAGTAAATTCACCCCTCCACTTT. Residues: CASSEVTVNSPLHF.

The CDR3 DNA reads TGTGCCAGCAGCCTCTCTACAGGGAATGAGCAGTTCTTC. This gives the protein CASSLSTGNEQFF. The rearrangement links TRBV27 to TRBJ2-1, with D tentatively TRBD1 (6 bases). Between the trimmed V and J ends, which lost 6 bases and 7 bases, there was a span of 13 bases. Germline loops: CDR1 MNHEY, CDR2 SMNVEV (reference sequence). The CDR3 has 13 residues.

This clone was seen only a few times. The chain employs TRBV19 and TRBJ1-2; 9 bases map to TRBD1. Looked up from germline, CDR1 is LNHDA and CDR2 is SQIVND (reference sequence). Unmatched junction bases numbered 8, after V lost 8 bases and J lost 7 bases. The CDR3 is made up of 13 amino acids. CDR3: CASGRQGVPGYTF. In DNA form, the CDR3 reads TGTGCCAGTGGCAGACAGGGGGTTCCTGGCTACACCTTC.

The genes are TRBV3-1 (or the pseudogene TRBV3-2) and TRBJ2-2; D is ambiguous. V lost 1 base and J 7 bases, leaving 7 bases between the germline ends. The CDR3 totals 13 residues. Germline V CDR1 and CDR2: LGHDT, YNNKEL (reference sequence). In DNA form, the CDR3 reads TGTGCCAGCAGCCAAGTTAGAGGCGGGGAGCTGTTTTTT. Its translation: CASSQVRGGELFF.

The chain joins TRBV5-1 to TRBJ1-3; TRBD1 matches 7 bases. The CDR3 has 18 amino acids. V was clipped by 3 bases and J by 6 bases; unmatched bases: 18. Per the germline V gene, CDR1 is SGHRS and CDR2 is YFSETQ. The chain's CDR3 is CASSSNPKMTGSTNTIYF. In DNA, the CDR3 is TGCGCCAGCAGCTCCAACCCCAAAATGACAGGGTCGACAAACACCATATATTTT.

This clone came up once. The V and J genes are TRBV7-9 and TRBJ2-5; 9 bases agree with TRBD1. CDR3 size: 16 residues. With 5 bases clipped from V and 5 bases from J, the junction kept 12 bases outside the gene matches. Germline V gene sequence: CDR1 SEHNR, CDR2 FQNEAQ (reference sequence). The CDR3 DNA reads TGTGCCAGCAGCCTCGGAGGTGGACAGGGGCTTGAGACCCAGTACTTC. Its translation is CASSLGGGQGLETQYF.

This sequence joins TRBV11-2 and TRBJ2-3; D is unclear. The CDR3 has 13 residues. V lost 8 bases and J lost 1, with 10 bases in between. Per the germline V gene, CDR1 is SGHAT and CDR2 is FQNNGV. This CDR3 is CASLGSGTDTQYF. CDR3 DNA sequence: TGTGCCAGCCTAGGCAGTGGCACAGATACGCAGTATTTT.

J is TRBJ2-1 and V is TRBV6-5; D possibly corresponds to TRBD2 (5 bases). CDR3 size: 15 residues. Trimming took off 8 bases at V and 5 bases at J, with 19 bases between the two ends. Per germline, CDR1 MNHEY and CDR2 SVGAGI. Here the CDR3 reads CASGRGPPIHNEQFF. The CDR3 DNA sequence: TGTGCCAGCGGCCGCGGGCCACCAATCCACAATGAGCAGTTCTTC.

The chain couples TRBV4-2 to TRBJ1-4, with 7 bases matching TRBD1. Germline V gene sequence: CDR1 LGHNA, CDR2 YNFKEQ. Trimming cost V 0 bases and J 7 bases; bases outside gene matches: 11. The CDR3 runs to 17 residues. The CDR3 DNA is TGTGCCAGCAGCCAAGATTCGCAGGGGGATATGCGTGAAAAACTGTTTTTT. Protein sequence: CASSQDSQGDMREKLFF.